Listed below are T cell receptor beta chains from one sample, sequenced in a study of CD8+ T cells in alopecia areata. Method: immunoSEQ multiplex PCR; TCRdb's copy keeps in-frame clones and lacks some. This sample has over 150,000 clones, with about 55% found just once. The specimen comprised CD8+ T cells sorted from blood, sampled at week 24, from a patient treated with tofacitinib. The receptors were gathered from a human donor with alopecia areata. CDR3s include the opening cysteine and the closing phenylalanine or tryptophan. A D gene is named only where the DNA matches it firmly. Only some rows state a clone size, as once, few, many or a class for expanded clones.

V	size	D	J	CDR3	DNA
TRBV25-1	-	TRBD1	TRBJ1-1	CASSEDRVRTEAFF	TGTGCCAGCAGTGAAGACAGGGTGCGCACTGAAGCTTTCTTT
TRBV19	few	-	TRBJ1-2	CASRLDGARGYTF	TGTGCCAGTAGGCTGGACGGGGCCCGGGGCTACACCTTC
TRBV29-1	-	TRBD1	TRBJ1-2	CSVELLGQGDYGYTF	TGCAGCGTTGAACTTTTAGGACAGGGCGACTATGGCTACACCTTC
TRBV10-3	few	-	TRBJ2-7	CAISRDTSYEQYF	TGTGCCATCAGCCGGGACACCTCCTACGAGCAGTACTTC
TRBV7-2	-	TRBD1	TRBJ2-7	CASSYGTGNYEQYF	TGTGCCAGCAGCTATGGGACAGGGAACTACGAGCAGTACTTC
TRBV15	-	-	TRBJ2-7	CATSGAQQGYEQYF	TGTGCCACCAGCGGAGCACAACAGGGCTACGAGCAGTACTTC
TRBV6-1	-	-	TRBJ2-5	CASSEETTATALGTQYF	TGTGCCAGCAGTGAAGAGACGACAGCTACAGCCCTCGGGACCCAGTACTTC
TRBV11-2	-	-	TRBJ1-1	CASSLERDTEAFF	TGTGCCAGCAGCCTGGAGCGGGACACTGAAGCTTTCTTT
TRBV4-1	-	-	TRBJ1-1	CASSQGSEGVNTEAFF	TGCGCCAGCAGCCAAGGTTCAGAAGGGGTGAACACTGAAGCTTTCTTT
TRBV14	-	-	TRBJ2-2	CASSQERGTDYTGELFF	TGTGCCAGCAGCCAAGAGAGAGGGACGGATTACACCGGGGAGCTGTTTTTT
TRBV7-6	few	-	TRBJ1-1	CASSPERSTEAFF	TGTGCCAGCAGCCCTGAGCGAAGCACTGAAGCTTTCTTT
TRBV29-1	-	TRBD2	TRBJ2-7	CSCLGGELYEQYF	TGCAGCTGTCTCGGGGGGGAGTTGTACGAGCAGTACTTC
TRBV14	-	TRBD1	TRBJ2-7	CASSQGRRQGFYEQYF	TGTGCCAGCAGCCAAGGTCGAAGACAGGGCTTCTACGAGCAGTACTTC
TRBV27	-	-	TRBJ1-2	CASKSTPSPSLAGYGYTF	TGTGCCAGCAAGTCGACTCCCTCCCCATCACTGGCCGGCTATGGCTACACCTTC
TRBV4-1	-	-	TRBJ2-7	CASSQLVGSYEQYF	TGCGCCAGCAGCCAACTTGTCGGCTCCTACGAGCAGTACTTC
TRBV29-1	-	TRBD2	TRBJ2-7	CSVEETSGVYYEQYF	TGCAGCGTTGAAGAAACTAGCGGAGTCTACTACGAGCAGTACTTC
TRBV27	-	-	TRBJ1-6	CASSLSQGGNSPLHF	TGTGCCAGCAGTTTATCCCAGGGAGGTAATTCACCCCTCCACTTT
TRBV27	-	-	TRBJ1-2	CASSVDRNYGYTF	TGTGCCAGCAGTGTGGACAGAAACTATGGCTACACCTTC
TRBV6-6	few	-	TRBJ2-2	CASHGGGTGELFF	TGTGCCAGCCATGGGGGAGGCACCGGGGAGCTGTTTTTT
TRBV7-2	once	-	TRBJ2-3	CASSMSGTSTDTQYF	TGTGCCAGCAGTATGAGCGGTACTAGCACAGATACGCAGTATTTT
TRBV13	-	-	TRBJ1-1	CASSVQPGRMNTEAFF	TGTGCCAGCAGCGTTCAACCGGGACGTATGAACACTGAAGCTTTCTTT
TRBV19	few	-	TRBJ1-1	CASSMRNTEAFF	TGTGCCAGTAGTATGAGGAACACTGAAGCTTTCTTT
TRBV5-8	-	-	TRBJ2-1	CASSLGQSSYNEQFF	TGTGCCAGCAGCTTGGGACAGAGCTCCTACAATGAGCAGTTCTTC
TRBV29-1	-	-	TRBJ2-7	CSAWAGIPYEQYF	TGCAGCGCCTGGGCAGGAATCCCCTACGAGCAGTACTTC
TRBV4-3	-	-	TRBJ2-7	CASSQDREGSYEQYF	TGCGCCAGCAGCCAAGATCGCGAAGGGTCCTACGAGCAGTACTTC
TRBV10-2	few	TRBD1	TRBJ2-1	CASSPTTGGSYNEQFF	TGCGCCAGCAGCCCCACCACAGGGGGATCCTACAATGAGCAGTTCTTC
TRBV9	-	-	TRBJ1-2	CASSGPGRVNYGYTF	TGTGCCAGCAGCGGCCCGGGTAGAGTGAACTATGGCTACACCTTC
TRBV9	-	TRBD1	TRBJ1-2	CASSPRKGQGVDGYTF	TGTGCCAGCAGCCCGCGAAAGGGACAGGGGGTTGATGGCTACACCTTC
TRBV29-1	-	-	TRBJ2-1	CSVIGYNEQFF	TGCAGCGTTATCGGCTACAATGAGCAGTTCTTC
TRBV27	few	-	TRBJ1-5	CASSLSGVGNQPQHF	TGTGCCAGCAGTTTATCGGGGGTAGGCAATCAGCCCCAGCATTTT
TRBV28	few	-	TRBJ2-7	CASTYHEDPYEQYF	TGTGCCAGCACTTACCACGAGGACCCCTACGAGCAGTACTTC
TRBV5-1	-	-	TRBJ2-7	CASSLDGGPYEQYF	TGCGCCAGCAGCTTGGACGGGGGGCCTTACGAGCAGTACTTC
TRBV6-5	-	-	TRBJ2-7	CASRTSRYEQYF	TGTGCCAGCAGAACCTCGAGATACGAGCAGTACTTC
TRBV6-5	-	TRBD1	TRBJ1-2	CASRQTDRANYGYTF	TGTGCCAGCAGACAGACGGACAGGGCTAACTATGGCTACACCTTC
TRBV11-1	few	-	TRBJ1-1	CASSVPGLTFF	TGTGCCAGCAGCGTTCCAGGGTTGACTTTCTTT
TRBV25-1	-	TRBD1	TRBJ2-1	CASSGQGGNEQFF	TGTGCCAGCAGTGGACAGGGGGGTAATGAGCAGTTCTTC
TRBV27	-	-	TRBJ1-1	CASSTTVNTEAFF	TGTGCCAGCAGTACAACAGTGAACACTGAAGCTTTCTTT
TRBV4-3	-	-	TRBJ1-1	CASSQDPLTRGEAFF	TGCGCCAGCAGCCAAGATCCCCTTACCCGCGGGGAAGCTTTCTTT
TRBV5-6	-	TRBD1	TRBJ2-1	CASSPGTGPYNEQFF	TGTGCCAGCAGCCCCGGGACAGGACCATACAATGAGCAGTTCTTC
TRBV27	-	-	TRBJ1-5	CASRKIGKRVQPQHF	TGTGCCAGCCGTAAGATAGGGAAGAGGGTTCAGCCCCAGCATTTT
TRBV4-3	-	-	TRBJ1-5	CASSRRGVRWRNQPQHF	TGCGCCAGCAGCCGTCGGGGGGTGCGGTGGCGCAATCAGCCCCAGCATTTT
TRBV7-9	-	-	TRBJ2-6	CASSSPDSTAFRWANVLTF	TGTGCCAGCAGCTCCCCAGATAGTACAGCCTTTCGATGGGCCAACGTCCTGACTTTC
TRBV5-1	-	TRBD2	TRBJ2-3	CASSPSAGLAAHTDTQYF	TGCGCCAGCAGCCCTTCCGCCGGACTAGCGGCCCACACAGATACGCAGTATTTT
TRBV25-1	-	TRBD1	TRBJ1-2	CASSAGTGAYGYTF	TGTGCCAGCAGTGCCGGGACAGGCGCCTATGGCTACACCTTC
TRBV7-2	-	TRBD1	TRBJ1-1	CASSLVSRGRTEAFF	TGTGCCAGCAGCTTAGTCAGCAGGGGGAGGACTGAAGCTTTCTTT
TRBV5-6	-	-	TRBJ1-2	CASSSGGGGSGYTF	TGTGCCAGCAGCTCTGGTGGGGGCGGCAGTGGCTACACCTTC
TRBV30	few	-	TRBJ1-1	CAWANTEAFF	TGTGCCTGGGCGAACACTGAAGCTTTCTTT